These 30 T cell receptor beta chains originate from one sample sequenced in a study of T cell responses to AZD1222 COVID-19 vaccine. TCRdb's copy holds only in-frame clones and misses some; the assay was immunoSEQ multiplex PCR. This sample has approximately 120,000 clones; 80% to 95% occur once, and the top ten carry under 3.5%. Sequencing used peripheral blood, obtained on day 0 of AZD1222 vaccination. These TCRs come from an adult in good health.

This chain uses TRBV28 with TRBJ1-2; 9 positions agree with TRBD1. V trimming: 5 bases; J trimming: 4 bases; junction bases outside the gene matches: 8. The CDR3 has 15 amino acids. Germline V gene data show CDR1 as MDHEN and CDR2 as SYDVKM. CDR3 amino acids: CASSLSGTGPYGYTF. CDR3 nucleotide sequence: TGTGCCAGCAGTCTCTCCGGGACAGGGCCCTATGGCTACACCTTC.

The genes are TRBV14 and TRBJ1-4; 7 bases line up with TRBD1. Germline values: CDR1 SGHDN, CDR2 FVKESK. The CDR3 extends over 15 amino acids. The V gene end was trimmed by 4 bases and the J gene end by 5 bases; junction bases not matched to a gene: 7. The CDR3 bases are TGTGCCAGCAGCCGCCGACAGGGAACGAATGAAAAACTGTTTTTT. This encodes CASSRRQGTNEKLFF. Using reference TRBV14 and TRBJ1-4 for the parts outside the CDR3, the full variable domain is EAGVTQFPSHSVIEKGQTVTLRCDPISGHDNLYWYRRVMGKEIKFLLHFVKESKQDESGMPNNRFLAERTGGTYSTLKVQPAELEDSGVYFCASSRRQGTNEKLFFGSGTQLSVL.

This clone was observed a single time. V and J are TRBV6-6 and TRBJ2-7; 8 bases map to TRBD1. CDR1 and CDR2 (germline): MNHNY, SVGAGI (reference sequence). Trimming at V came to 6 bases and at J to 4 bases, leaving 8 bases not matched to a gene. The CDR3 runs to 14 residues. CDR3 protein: CASRGTGVEYEQYF. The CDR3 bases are TGTGCCAGCAGAGGGACAGGAGTAGAGTACGAGCAGTACTTC.

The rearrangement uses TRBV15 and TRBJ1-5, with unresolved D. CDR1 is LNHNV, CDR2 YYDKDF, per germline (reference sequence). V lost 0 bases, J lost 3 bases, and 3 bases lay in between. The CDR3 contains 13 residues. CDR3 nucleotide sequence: TGTGCCACCAGCAGAGATTACAATCAGCCCCAGCATTTT. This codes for CATSRDYNQPQHF.

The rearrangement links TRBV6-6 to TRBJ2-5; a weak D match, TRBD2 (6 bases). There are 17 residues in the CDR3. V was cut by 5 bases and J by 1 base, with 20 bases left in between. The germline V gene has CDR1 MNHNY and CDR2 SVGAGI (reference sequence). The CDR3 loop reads CASSPKHVTGVQETQYF. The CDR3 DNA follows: TGTGCCAGCAGTCCTAAACATGTTACGGGGGTCCAAGAGACCCAGTACTTC.

CDR3: CASSPMGGPGQFF. The CDR3 bases are TGTGCCAGCAGCCCTATGGGGGGGCCTGGGCAGTTCTTC. The chain links TRBV25-1 to TRBJ2-1, with TRBD2 as a possible D gene (7 bases). The CDR3 sequence is 13 residues long. The V and J ends lost 6 bases and 12 bases respectively, with 18 bases between them. CDR1 and CDR2 (germline): MGHDK, SYGVNS.

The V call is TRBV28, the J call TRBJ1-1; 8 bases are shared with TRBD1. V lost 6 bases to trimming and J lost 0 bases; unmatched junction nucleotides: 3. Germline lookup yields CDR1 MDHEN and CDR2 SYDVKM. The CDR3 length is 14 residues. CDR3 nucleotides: TGTGCCAGCAGCATGGACAGGGTGAACACTGAAGCTTTCTTT. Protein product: CASSMDRVNTEAFF.

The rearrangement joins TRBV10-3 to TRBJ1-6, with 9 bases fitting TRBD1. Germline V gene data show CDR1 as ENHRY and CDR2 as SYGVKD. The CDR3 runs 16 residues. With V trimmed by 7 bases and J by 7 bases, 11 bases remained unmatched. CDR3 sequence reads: CAIKMGQGGGNSPLHF. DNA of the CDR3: TGTGCCATCAAAATGGGACAGGGTGGAGGCAATTCACCCCTCCACTTT.

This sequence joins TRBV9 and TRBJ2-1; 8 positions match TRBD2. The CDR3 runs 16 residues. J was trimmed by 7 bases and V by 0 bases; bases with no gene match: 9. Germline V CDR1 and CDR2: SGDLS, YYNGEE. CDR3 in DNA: TGTGCCAGCAGCGTAGCTCTGGTAGCGGGAACGAATGAGCAGTTCTTC. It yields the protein CASSVALVAGTNEQFF.

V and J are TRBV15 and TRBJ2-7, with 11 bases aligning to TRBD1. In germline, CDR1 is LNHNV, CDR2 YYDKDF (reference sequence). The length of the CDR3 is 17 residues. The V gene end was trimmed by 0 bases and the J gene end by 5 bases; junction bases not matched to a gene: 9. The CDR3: CATSRDGGQGARDEQYF. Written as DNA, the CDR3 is TGTGCCACCAGCAGAGATGGCGGACAGGGGGCCCGGGACGAGCAGTACTTC.

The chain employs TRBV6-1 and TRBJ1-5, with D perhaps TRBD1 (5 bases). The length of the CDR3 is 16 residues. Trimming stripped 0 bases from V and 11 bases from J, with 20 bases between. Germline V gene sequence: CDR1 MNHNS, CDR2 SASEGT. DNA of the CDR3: TGTGCCAGCAGTGAAGCTGCAACAAGTTGGGGCGCGACCCAGCATTTT. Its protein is CASSEAATSWGATQHF.

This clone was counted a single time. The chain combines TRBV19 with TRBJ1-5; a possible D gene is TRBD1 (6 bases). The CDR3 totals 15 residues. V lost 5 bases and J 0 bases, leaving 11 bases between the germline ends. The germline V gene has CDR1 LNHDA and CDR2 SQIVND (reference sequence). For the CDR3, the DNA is TGTGCCAGTAGTCCCGACAGGTCTAGCAATCAGCCCCAGCATTTT. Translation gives CASSPDRSSNQPQHF.

In DNA form, the CDR3 reads TGTGCCAGCAGTCCCCTTTCGGGTCCCTACGAGCAGTACTTC. Translated: CASSPLSGPYEQYF. V is TRBV27 and J is TRBJ2-7, with D unclear. With 5 bases removed from V and 2 bases from J, the gap between germline ends came to 13 bases. Germline V gene data show CDR1 as MNHEY and CDR2 as SMNVEV (reference sequence). This CDR3 has 14 amino acids.

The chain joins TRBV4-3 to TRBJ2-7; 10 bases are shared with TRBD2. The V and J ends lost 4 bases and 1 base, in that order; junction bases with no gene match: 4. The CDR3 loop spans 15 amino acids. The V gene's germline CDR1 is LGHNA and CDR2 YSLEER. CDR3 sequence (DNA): TGCGCCAGCAGCCTTAGCGGGGGGACTTCCTACGAGCAGTACTTC. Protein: CASSLSGGTSYEQYF.

Written as DNA, the CDR3 is TGTGCCAGCAGCTGGAGCGGGAACCACAATGAGCAGTTCTTC. It is translated as CASSWSGNHNEQFF. V is TRBV11-1 and J is TRBJ2-1; TRBD2 aligns across 7 bases. Per germline, CDR1 SGHAT and CDR2 FQDESV (reference sequence). The V gene end was trimmed by 4 bases and the J gene end by 5 bases; junction bases not matched to a gene: 5. This CDR3 has 14 residues.

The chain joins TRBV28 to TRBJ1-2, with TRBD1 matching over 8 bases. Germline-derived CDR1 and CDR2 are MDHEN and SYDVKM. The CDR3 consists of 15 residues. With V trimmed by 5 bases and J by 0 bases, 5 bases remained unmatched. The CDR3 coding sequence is TGTGCCAGCAGTGCGCGACAGGGGTCTAACTATGGCTACACCTTC. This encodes CASSARQGSNYGYTF.

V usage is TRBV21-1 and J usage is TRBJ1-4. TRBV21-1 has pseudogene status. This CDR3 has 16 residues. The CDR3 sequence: CASSKEFGRINEKLFF. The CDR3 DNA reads TGTGCCAGCAGCAAAGAGTTCGGACGGATTAATGAAAAACTGTTTTTT.

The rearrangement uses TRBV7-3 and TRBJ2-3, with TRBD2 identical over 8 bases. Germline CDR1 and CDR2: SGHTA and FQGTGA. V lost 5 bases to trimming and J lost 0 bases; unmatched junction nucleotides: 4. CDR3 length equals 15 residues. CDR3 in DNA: TGTGCCAGCAGCCCCAAGCGGGAGAGCACAGATACGCAGTATTTT. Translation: CASSPKRESTDTQYF.

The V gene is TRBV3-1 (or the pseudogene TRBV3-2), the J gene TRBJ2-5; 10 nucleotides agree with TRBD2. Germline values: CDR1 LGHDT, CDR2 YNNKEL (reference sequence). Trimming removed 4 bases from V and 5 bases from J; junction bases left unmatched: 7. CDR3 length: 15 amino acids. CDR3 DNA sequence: TGTGCCAGCAGCCCGGGACAGCGGGGGGGGGAGACCCAGTACTTC. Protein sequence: CASSPGQRGGETQYF.

The CDR3 DNA sequence: TGTGCCTGGACCGGCGCGTCAAACACCATATATTTT. This sequence encodes CAWTGASNTIYF. The chain has TRBV30 and TRBJ1-3; D not resolved. The germline CDR1 and CDR2 sequences are GTSNPN and SVGIG (reference sequence). The CDR3 is 12 amino acids. Trimming shortened V by 4 bases and J by 6 bases, and 10 bases separated the two germline ends.

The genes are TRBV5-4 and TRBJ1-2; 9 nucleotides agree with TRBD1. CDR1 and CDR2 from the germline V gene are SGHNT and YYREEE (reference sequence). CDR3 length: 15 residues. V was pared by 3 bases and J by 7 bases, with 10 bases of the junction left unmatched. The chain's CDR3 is CASSSRTGEGFGYTF. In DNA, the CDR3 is TGTGCCAGCAGCTCCCGGACAGGGGAAGGCTTTGGCTACACCTTC.

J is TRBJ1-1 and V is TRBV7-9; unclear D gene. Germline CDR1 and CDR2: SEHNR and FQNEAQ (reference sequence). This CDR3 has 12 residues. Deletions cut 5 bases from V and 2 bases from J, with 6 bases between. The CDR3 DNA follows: TGTGCCAGCAGCGGATTAAACACTGAAGCTTTCTTT. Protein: CASSGLNTEAFF. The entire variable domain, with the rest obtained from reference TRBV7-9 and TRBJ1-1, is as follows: DTGVSQNPRHKITKRGQNVTFRCDPISEHNRLYWYRQTLGQGPEFLTYFQNEAQLEKSRLLSDRFSAERPKGSFSTLEIQRTEQGDSAMYLCASSGLNTEAFFGQGTRLTVV.

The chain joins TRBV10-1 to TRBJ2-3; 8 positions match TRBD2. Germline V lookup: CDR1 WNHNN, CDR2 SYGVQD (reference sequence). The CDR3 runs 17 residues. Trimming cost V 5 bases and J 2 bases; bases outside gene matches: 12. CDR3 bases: TGCGCCAGCAGTCCCGGGGGGGGCCGCCGCGCCACAGATACGCAGTATTTT. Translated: CASSPGGGRRATDTQYF.

In DNA, the CDR3 is TGCGCCAGCAGCTTGGAAGGGGGGAGACAGCCCCAGCATTTT. It codes for CASSLEGGRQPQHF. V is TRBV5-1 and J is TRBJ1-5; TRBD1 is a possible D gene (6 bases). V was trimmed by 0 bases and J by 7 bases, leaving 11 bases between them. Germline V lookup: CDR1 SGHRS, CDR2 YFSETQ. CDR3 length equals 14 residues.

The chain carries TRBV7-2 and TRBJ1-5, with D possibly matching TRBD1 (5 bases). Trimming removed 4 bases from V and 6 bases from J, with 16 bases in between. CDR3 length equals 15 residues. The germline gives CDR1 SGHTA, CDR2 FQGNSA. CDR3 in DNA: TGTGCCAGCAGCTCCCGATTGGGGGGGGTTCAGCCCCAGCATTTT. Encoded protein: CASSSRLGGVQPQHF.

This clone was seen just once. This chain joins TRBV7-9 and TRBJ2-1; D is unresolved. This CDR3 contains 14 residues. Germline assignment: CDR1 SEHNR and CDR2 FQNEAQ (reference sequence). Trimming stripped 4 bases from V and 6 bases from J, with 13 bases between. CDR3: CASSSTGQRNEQFF. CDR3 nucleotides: TGTGCCAGCAGCTCGACGGGCCAACGCAATGAGCAGTTCTTC.

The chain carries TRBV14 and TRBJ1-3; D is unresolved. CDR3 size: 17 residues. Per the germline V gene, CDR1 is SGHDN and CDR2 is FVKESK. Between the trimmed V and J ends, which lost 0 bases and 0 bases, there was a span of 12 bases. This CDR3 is CASSQDPDADSGNTIYF. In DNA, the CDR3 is TGTGCCAGCAGCCAAGACCCGGACGCCGACTCTGGAAACACCATATATTTT.

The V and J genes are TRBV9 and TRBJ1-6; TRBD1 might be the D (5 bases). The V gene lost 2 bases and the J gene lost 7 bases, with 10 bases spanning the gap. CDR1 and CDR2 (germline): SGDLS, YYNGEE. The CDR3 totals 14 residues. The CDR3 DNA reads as TGTGCCAGCAGCGTTTTAGGGGAGAATTCACCCCTCCACTTT. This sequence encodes CASSVLGENSPLHF. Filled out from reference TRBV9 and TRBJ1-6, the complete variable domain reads DSGVTQTPKHLITATGQRVTLRCSPRSGDLSVYWYQQSLDQGLQFLIQYYNGEERAKGNILERFSAQQFPDLHSELNLSSLELGDSALYFCASSVLGENSPLHFGNGTRLTVT.

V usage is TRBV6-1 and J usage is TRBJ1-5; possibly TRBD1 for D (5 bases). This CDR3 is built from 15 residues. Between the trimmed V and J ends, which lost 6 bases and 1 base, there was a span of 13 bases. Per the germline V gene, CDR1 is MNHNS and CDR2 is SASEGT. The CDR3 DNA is TGTGCCAGCAGACTTAGGGGTGGGAGCAATCAGCCCCAGCATTTT. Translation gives CASRLRGGSNQPQHF.

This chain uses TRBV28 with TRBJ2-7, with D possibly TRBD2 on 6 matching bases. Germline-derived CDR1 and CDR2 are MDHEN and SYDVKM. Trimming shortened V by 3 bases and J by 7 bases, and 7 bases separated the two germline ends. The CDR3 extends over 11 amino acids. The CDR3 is CASSFRGEQYF. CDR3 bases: TGTGCCAGCAGTTTCCGGGGGGAGCAGTACTTC.